These 2 T cell receptor beta chains were sequenced from one sample in a study of Ad26.COV2.S vaccination and SARS-CoV-2 variants. Sequenced by immunoSEQ multiplex PCR; TCRdb stores in-frame clones only, minus some. The table records approximately 350,000 clones, approximately 83% of them present only once. Treatment reported: roughly 18 received Ad26.COV2.S at low or high dose, single or two shots; about five received placebo; per-sample allocation not given. All samples were drawn on day 63, counting from the first vaccine or placebo injection. The specimen was peripheral blood, collected in a trial of Ad26.COV2.S vaccine versus placebo. Receptors originate from a person aged 18 to 59 who received the Ad26.COV2.S COVID-19 vaccine or a placebo.

J is TRBJ2-4 and V is TRBV11-3; D is uncertain. The V end lost 0 bases, the J end lost 6 bases, and 12 bases lay between the germline ends. The CDR3 has 15 residues. CDR1 is SGHNT, CDR2 YENEEA, per germline. The CDR3 DNA reads TGTGCCAGCAGCTTAGAACTTGGGTTGGGAAACATTCAGTACTTC. It is translated as CASSLELGLGNIQYF.

The V call is TRBV27, the J call TRBJ1-1, with 9 bases identical to TRBD1. Trimming removed 4 bases from V and 3 bases from J; junction bases left unmatched: 3. The CDR3 covers 14 residues. CDR1 is MNHEY, CDR2 SMNVEV, per germline (reference sequence). CDR3 sequence (DNA): TGTGCCAGCAGTTACGGACAGGGGTACACTGAAGCTTTCTTT. This codes for CASSYGQGYTEAFF.